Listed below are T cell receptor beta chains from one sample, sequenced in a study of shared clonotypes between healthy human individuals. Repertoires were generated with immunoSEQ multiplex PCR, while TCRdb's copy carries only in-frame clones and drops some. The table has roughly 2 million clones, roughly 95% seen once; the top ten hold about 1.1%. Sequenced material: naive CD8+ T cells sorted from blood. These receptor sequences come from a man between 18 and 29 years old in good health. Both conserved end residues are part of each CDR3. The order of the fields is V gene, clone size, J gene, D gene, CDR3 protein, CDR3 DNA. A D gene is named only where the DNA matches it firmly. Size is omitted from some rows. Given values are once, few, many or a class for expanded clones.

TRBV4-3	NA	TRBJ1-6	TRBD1	CASSRWTGGRGNSPLHF	TGCGCCAGCAGTAGATGGACAGGGGGCAGAGGTAATTCACCCCTCCACTTT
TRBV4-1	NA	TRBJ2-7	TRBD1	CASSPRLGQGSSYEQYF	TGCGCCAGCAGCCCGAGACTCGGACAGGGCAGCTCCTACGAGCAGTACTTC
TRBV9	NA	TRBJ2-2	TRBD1	CASHRDRGPNTGELFF	TGTGCCAGCCACCGGGACAGGGGGCCGAACACCGGGGAGCTGTTTTTT
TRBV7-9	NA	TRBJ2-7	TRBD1	CASSLSSGGSEQYF	TGTGCCAGCAGCTTATCGTCAGGGGGCTCCGAGCAGTACTTC
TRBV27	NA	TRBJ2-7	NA	CASSHGGYEQYF	TGTGCCAGCAGTCACGGAGGCTACGAGCAGTACTTC
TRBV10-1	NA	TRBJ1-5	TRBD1	CASSEPRDRDQPQHF	TGCGCCAGCAGTGAGCCACGGGACAGGGATCAGCCCCAGCATTTT
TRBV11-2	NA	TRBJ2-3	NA	CASSPQGGHDTQYF	TGTGCCAGCAGCCCACAAGGGGGTCATGATACGCAGTATTTT
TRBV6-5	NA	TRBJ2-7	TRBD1	CASSYSTGQYEQYF	TGTGCCAGCAGTTACTCGACAGGGCAGTACGAGCAGTACTTC
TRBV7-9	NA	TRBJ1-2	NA	CASSRILMGENYGYTF	TGTGCCAGCAGCCGGATCTTAATGGGGGAGAACTATGGCTACACCTTC
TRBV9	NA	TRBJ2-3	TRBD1	CASSVVDGTGTDTQYF	TGTGCCAGCAGCGTAGTTGACGGGACAGGGACAGATACGCAGTATTTT
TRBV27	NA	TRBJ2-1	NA	CASTGPYMRQFF	TGTGCCAGCACCGGTCCTTATATGCGGCAGTTCTTC
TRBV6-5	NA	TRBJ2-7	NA	CASSYSRDFYEQYF	TGTGCCAGCAGTTACTCCCGGGACTTTTACGAGCAGTACTTC
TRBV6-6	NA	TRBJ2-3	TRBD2	CASNQGLAGVDTQYF	TGTGCCAGCAATCAGGGACTAGCGGGAGTAGATACGCAGTATTTT
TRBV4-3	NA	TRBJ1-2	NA	CASSQDGRGESMITGYTF	TGCGCCAGCAGCCAAGATGGGCGCGGGGAGTCTATGATTACCGGCTACACCTTC
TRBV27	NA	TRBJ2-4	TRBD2	CASSLSSRLARNIQYF	TGTGCCAGCAGTTTATCGTCGCGACTAGCGAGAAACATTCAGTACTTC
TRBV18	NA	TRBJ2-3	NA	CASSPPASEDTDTQYF	TGTGCCAGCTCACCACCGGCTAGTGAGGACACAGATACGCAGTATTTT
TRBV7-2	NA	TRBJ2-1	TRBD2	CASSYSGISYNEQFF	TGTGCCAGCAGCTATAGCGGGATAAGCTACAATGAGCAGTTCTTC
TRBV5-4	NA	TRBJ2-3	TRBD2	CASRFSGGAQDTQYF	TGTGCCAGCAGGTTTAGCGGGGGGGCGCAAGATACGCAGTATTTT
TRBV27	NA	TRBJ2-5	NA	CASTKPGPRPKETQYF	TGTGCCAGCACCAAACCGGGACCGAGGCCGAAAGAGACCCAGTACTTC
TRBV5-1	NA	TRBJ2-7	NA	CASSLGVDAQYF	TGCGCCAGCAGCTTGGGGGTGGACGCCCAGTACTTC
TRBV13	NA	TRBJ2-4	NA	CASSLGGLAKNIQYF	TGTGCCAGCAGCCTGGGGGGTTTAGCCAAAAACATTCAGTACTTC
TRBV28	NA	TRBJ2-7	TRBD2	CASSSHGGAYIKYF	TGTGCCAGCAGTTCACACGGGGGGGCCTATATTAAGTACTTC
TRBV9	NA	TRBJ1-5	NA	CASSPGLDSNQPQHF	TGTGCCAGCAGCCCGGGGCTTGATAGCAATCAGCCCCAGCATTTT
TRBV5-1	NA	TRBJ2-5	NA	CASSLGDNQETQYF	TGCGCCAGCAGCTTGGGAGACAACCAAGAGACCCAGTACTTC
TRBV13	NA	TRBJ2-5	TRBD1	CASSLRQGARETQYF	TGTGCCAGCAGCCTCAGACAGGGGGCTCGGGAGACCCAGTACTTC
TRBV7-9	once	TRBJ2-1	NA	CASSPPRSRSYNEQFF	TGTGCCAGCAGCCCACCACGAAGCCGCTCCTACAATGAGCAGTTCTTC
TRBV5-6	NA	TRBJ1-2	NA	CASSSITAGGYTF	TGTGCCAGCAGCTCTATAACAGCAGGGGGCTACACCTTC
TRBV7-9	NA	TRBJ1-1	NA	CASSAQGGGNTEAFF	TGTGCCAGCAGCGCCCAGGGAGGGGGGAACACTGAAGCTTTCTTT
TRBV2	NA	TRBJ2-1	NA	CASSEDSSYNEQFF	TGTGCCAGCAGTGAGGACAGCTCATACAATGAGCAGTTCTTC
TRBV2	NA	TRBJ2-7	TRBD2	CASSSLGGGLTYEQYF	TGTGCCAGCAGCTCGCTAGGCGGGGGGTTAACCTACGAGCAGTACTTC
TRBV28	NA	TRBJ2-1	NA	CASSSARVGYNEQFF	TGTGCCAGCAGTTCCGCTCGTGTCGGTTACAATGAGCAGTTCTTC
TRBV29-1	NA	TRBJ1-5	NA	CSVRFGDSYQPQHF	TGCAGCGTCCGTTTCGGAGACAGCTATCAGCCCCAGCATTTT
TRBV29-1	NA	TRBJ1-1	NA	CSVVGVEAFF	TGCAGCGTTGTGGGTGTTGAAGCTTTCTTT
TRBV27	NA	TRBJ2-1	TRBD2	CASSRTSEAHNEQFF	TGTGCCAGCAGTCGGACTAGTGAGGCCCACAATGAGCAGTTCTTC
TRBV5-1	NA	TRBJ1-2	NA	CASSLEPGAYGYTF	TGCGCCAGCAGCTTGGAACCCGGGGCCTATGGCTACACCTTC
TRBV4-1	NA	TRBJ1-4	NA	CASSPIGTREKLFF	TGCGCCAGCAGCCCCATCGGGACTCGTGAAAAACTGTTTTTT
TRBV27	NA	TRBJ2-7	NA	CASSLLVQGGEQYF	TGTGCCAGCAGTTTATTAGTCCAGGGAGGAGAGCAGTACTTC
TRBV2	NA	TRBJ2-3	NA	CASSVGPGLSDTQYF	TGTGCCAGCAGTGTGGGGCCGGGACTTTCAGATACGCAGTATTTT
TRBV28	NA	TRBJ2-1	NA	CASSFSGAINEQFF	TGTGCCAGCAGTTTTAGCGGAGCTATCAATGAGCAGTTCTTC
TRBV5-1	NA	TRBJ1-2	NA	CASSLETPSDGYTF	TGCGCCAGCAGCTTGGAAACCCCCTCCGATGGCTACACCTTC
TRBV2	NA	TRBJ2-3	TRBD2	CASSDPREGPDTQYF	TGTGCCAGCAGCGACCCTCGGGAGGGGCCAGATACGCAGTATTTT
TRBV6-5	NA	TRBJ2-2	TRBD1	CASSYRRTGVGELFF	TGTGCCAGCAGTTACCGAAGGACAGGGGTCGGGGAGCTGTTTTTT
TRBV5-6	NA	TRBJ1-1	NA	CASSLWFGGNTEAFF	TGTGCCAGCAGCTTGTGGTTTGGTGGGAACACTGAAGCTTTCTTT
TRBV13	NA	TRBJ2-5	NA	CASSPPLAQETQYF	TGTGCCAGCAGCCCACCTCTAGCCCAAGAGACCCAGTACTTC
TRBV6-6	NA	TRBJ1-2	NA	CASSYEGIIYGYTF	TGTGCCAGCAGTTACGAGGGAATAATCTATGGCTACACCTTC
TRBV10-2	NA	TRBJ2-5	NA	CASSEYAGAAQETQYF	TGCGCCAGCAGTGAGTACGCGGGGGCGGCCCAAGAGACCCAGTACTTC
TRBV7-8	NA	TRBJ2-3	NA	CASSLGPLDTQYF	TGTGCCAGCAGCTTAGGGCCCCTTGATACGCAGTATTTT
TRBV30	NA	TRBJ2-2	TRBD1	CAHGRGQGTGELFF	TGTGCCCATGGACGAGGACAGGGGACCGGGGAGCTGTTTTTT
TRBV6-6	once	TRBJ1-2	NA	CASRSGGDYGYTF	TGTGCCAGCAGATCTGGAGGGGACTATGGCTACACCTTC
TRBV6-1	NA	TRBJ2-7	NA	CASSTFSGSYEQYF	TGTGCCAGCAGTACCTTTAGCGGCTCCTACGAGCAGTACTTC
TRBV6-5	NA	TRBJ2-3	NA	CASSLRTGRADTQYF	TGTGCCAGCAGTCTGCGGACAGGGAGGGCAGATACGCAGTATTTT
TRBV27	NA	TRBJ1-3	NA	CASSSTPYSASGNTIYF	TGTGCCAGCAGTTCGACTCCTTACTCAGCCTCTGGAAACACCATATATTTT
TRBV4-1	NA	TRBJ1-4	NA	CASSQRINEKLFF	TGCGCCAGCAGCCAAAGAATTAATGAAAAACTGTTTTTT